This passage covers 19 T cell receptor beta chains from one sample sequenced in a study of cytomegalovirus exposure and HLA in healthy donors. With 60 Vbeta and 13 Jbeta primers, the PCR was carried out. This table comes from immunoSEQ multiplex PCR, and its TCRdb copy is limited to in-frame clones, with some not included. The sample records 150,000 to 200,000 clones, approximately 80% being singletons. Sequenced material: PBMCs. The origin of the receptors is a woman under 30 in good health and CMV-seropositive.

Regarding this clone: Other DNA sequences in this sample translate to the same CDR3. The chain is built from TRBV27 and TRBJ1-2; D unclear. Trimming left V 6 bases short and J 1 base short, with 9 bases between. Germline V CDR1 and CDR2: MNHEY, SMNVEV (reference sequence). CDR3 length equals 13 residues. In nucleotides, the CDR3 is TGTGCCAGCAGCCTCCAGGTTAACTATGGCTACACCTTC. It encodes CASSLQVNYGYTF.

This chain joins TRBV10-3 and TRBJ2-2; D possibly corresponds to TRBD2 (5 bases). Germline values: CDR1 ENHRY, CDR2 SYGVKD. This CDR3 spans 14 amino acids. V dropped 5 bases and J dropped 1 base, with 8 bases sitting between them. The CDR3 nucleotides are TGTGCCATCAGTACTAGGGAGAACACCGGGGAGCTGTTTTTT. It codes for CAISTRENTGELFF.

The chain carries TRBV28 and TRBJ1-2; TRBD1 might be the D (6 bases). Germline CDR1 is MDHEN and CDR2 is SYDVKM. The CDR3 is 13 amino acids. V lost 5 bases and J 2 bases, leaving 9 bases between the germline ends. The CDR3 reads CASSQQGNYGYTF. As DNA, the CDR3 is TGTGCCAGCAGTCAACAGGGAAACTATGGCTACACCTTC.

The gene calls are TRBV2 and TRBJ2-5, with TRBD2 matching 11 bases. After removal of 5 bases from V and 3 bases from J, the junction contained 5 bases not matched to a gene. This CDR3 spans 15 amino acids. Germline lookup yields CDR1 SNHLY and CDR2 FYNNEI. Here the CDR3 reads CASSRGLAVEETQYF. CDR3 sequence (DNA): TGTGCCAGCAGTAGGGGACTAGCGGTAGAAGAGACCCAGTACTTC. The variable domain in full, with the rest retrieved from reference TRBV2 and TRBJ2-5, is EPEVTQTPSHQVTQMGQEVILRCVPISNHLYFYWYRQILGQKVEFLVSFYNNEISEKSEIFDDQFSVERPDGSNFTLKIRSTKLEDSAMYFCASSRGLAVEETQYFGPGTRLLVL.

This clone has just one count. The chain has TRBV18 and TRBJ1-5; 8 bases are shared with TRBD1. Germline V gene data show CDR1 as KGHSH and CDR2 as LQKENI. This CDR3 contains 15 residues. The V segment lost 3 bases and the J segment 6 bases; nucleotides outside the gene matches: 7. The CDR3 protein is CASSPGQGNTQPQHF. The CDR3 region has the DNA TGTGCCAGCTCACCCGGACAGGGTAACACTCAGCCCCAGCATTTT.

The chain couples TRBV2 to TRBJ1-2; possibly TRBD1 for D (6 bases). V lost 7 bases to trimming and J lost 8 bases, with 8 bases between them. The V gene's germline CDR1 is SNHLY and CDR2 FYNNEI. The CDR3 totals 10 residues. The CDR3 loop reads CASKGEGYTF. DNA for the CDR3: TGTGCCAGCAAGGGGGAGGGCTACACCTTC.

V is TRBV9 and J is TRBJ2-3; 9 nucleotides align to TRBD2. Germline V gene data show CDR1 as SGDLS and CDR2 as YYNGEE. Trimming took 0 bases from V and 5 from J; bases not matched to a gene: 7. This CDR3 is 16 amino acids long. The CDR3 nucleotides read TGTGCCAGCAGCGTAGTTGCGGGGGGGCTGGTAGATACGCAGTATTTT. The encoded protein is CASSVVAGGLVDTQYF.

The chain links TRBV11-2 to TRBJ2-1, with TRBD2 matching 8 bases. Germline CDR1 and CDR2: SGHAT and FQNNGV. Trimming took 4 bases from V and 4 from J; bases not matched to a gene: 9. The CDR3 is made up of 16 amino acids. The CDR3 loop is CASSSQLKRGYNEQFF. The CDR3 DNA reads TGTGCCAGCAGCTCCCAGCTCAAGCGGGGGTACAATGAGCAGTTCTTC.

The V gene is TRBV15, the J gene TRBJ1-1, with a tentative D call TRBD1 (5 bases). In germline, CDR1 is LNHNV, CDR2 YYDKDF (reference sequence). Trimming left V 0 bases short and J 2 bases short, with 10 bases between. This CDR3 has 15 residues. CDR3 in amino acids: CATSRELRVNTEAFF. The CDR3 DNA reads as TGTGCCACCAGCAGAGAACTCAGGGTAAACACTGAAGCTTTCTTT.

There are a few counts of this clone. The rearrangement links TRBV6-4 to TRBJ2-2, with 9 positions matching TRBD2. CDR1 and CDR2 from the germline V gene are MRHNA and SNTAGT. V lost 4 bases to trimming and J lost 3 bases; unmatched junction nucleotides: 6. CDR3 size: 16 residues. The CDR3 coding sequence is TGTGCCAGCAGTGTAGTAGCGGGGGTTGACACCGGGGAGCTGTTTTTT. Amino acid sequence: CASSVVAGVDTGELFF.

In this sample, this clone turned up once. J is TRBJ2-5 and V is TRBV19, with 11 bases that match TRBD2. J lost 3 bases, V lost 3 bases, and 3 bases had no gene match. The CDR3 runs 15 residues. In germline, CDR1 is LNHDA, CDR2 SQIVND (reference sequence). The chain's CDR3 is CASSIDSGGEETQYF. The CDR3, as DNA: TGTGCCAGTAGTATTGATAGCGGGGGGGAAGAGACCCAGTACTTC.

In this sample, this clone turned up once. J is TRBJ2-5 and V is TRBV4-1; 7 positions agree with TRBD1. J gave up 5 bases and V 1 base, and 4 bases lay outside the gene matches. CDR3 length: 14 amino acids. Looked up from germline, CDR1 is MGHRA and CDR2 is YSYEKL. The CDR3 bases are TGCGCCAGCAGCCAAGTGACAGGGTGGGAGACCCAGTACTTC. Translating it yields CASSQVTGWETQYF.

V usage is TRBV19 and J usage is TRBJ2-7; 7 nucleotides align to TRBD2. V lost 7 bases to trimming and J lost 2 bases; unmatched junction nucleotides: 11. Germline values: CDR1 LNHDA, CDR2 SQIVND (reference sequence). CDR3 length: 15 amino acids. The DNA of the CDR3 is TGTGCCAGTACTCGCCTCGGGGAGGGACCCTACGAGCAGTACGTC. Protein sequence: CASTRLGEGPYEQYV.

The J gene is TRBJ2-7, the V gene TRBV6-5; TRBD1 might be the D (6 bases). CDR1 and CDR2 from the germline V gene are MNHEY and SVGAGI. The CDR3 has 14 residues. V lost 2 bases and J 2 bases, leaving 10 bases between the germline ends. The CDR3 region has the DNA TGTGCCAGCAGTTACGAGACAGGCACCTACGAGCAGTACTTC. Residues: CASSYETGTYEQYF.

The chain carries TRBV6-5 and TRBJ2-7; D is unresolved. The germline V gene has CDR1 MNHEY and CDR2 SVGAGI. The ends were cut back, 6 bases at V and 2 bases at J, with 11 bases in the middle. This CDR3 spans 13 amino acids. This CDR3 is CASRLPGTYEQYF. The DNA of the CDR3 is TGTGCCAGCAGGCTACCAGGTACCTACGAGCAGTACTTC.

The chain uses TRBV7-7 and TRBJ2-2; 7 nucleotides align to TRBD2. This CDR3 is 16 amino acids long. Germline CDR1 SSHAT, CDR2 FNYEAQ (reference sequence). V lost 4 bases, J lost 3 bases, and 8 bases stayed unmatched. The CDR3 nucleotides are TGTGCCAGCAGCTCGTCTATTGCGGGGGACACCGGGGAGCTGTTTTTT. Translated, it gives CASSSSIAGDTGELFF.

The rearrangement uses TRBV7-6 and TRBJ2-2; a weak D match, TRBD1 (6 bases). V lost 4 bases to trimming and J lost 5 bases, with 14 bases between them. Germline loops: CDR1 SGHVS, CDR2 FNYEAQ. The CDR3 covers 15 residues. CDR3 DNA sequence: TGTGCCAGCAGCTACAGGGTAGAAGGGACCGGGGAGCTGTTTTTT. This sequence encodes CASSYRVEGTGELFF. Using reference TRBV7-6 and TRBJ2-2 for the parts outside the CDR3, the full variable domain is GAGVSQSPRYKVTKRGQDVALRCDPISGHVSLYWYRQALGQGPEFLTYFNYEAQQDKSGLPNDRFSAERPEGSISTLTIQRTEQRDSAMYRCASSYRVEGTGELFFGEGSRLTVL.

Comment on this clone: Different DNA sequences within this sample yield the same CDR3. The genes are TRBV30 and TRBJ1-1; 7 bases match TRBD1. The germline CDR1 and CDR2 sequences are GTSNPN and SVGIG (reference sequence). The CDR3 sequence is 12 residues long. Losses at the gene ends were 5 bases for V and 1 base for J; bases not matched to a gene: 1. The chain's CDR3 is CAWDRENTEAFF. CDR3 bases: TGTGCCTGGGACAGGGAGAACACTGAAGCTTTCTTT.

This rearrangement joins TRBV2 to TRBJ1-1; D gene uncertain. Germline lookup yields CDR1 SNHLY and CDR2 FYNNEI. CDR3 length: 14 residues. Between the trimmed V and J ends, which lost 2 bases and 3 bases, there was a span of 10 bases. CDR3 in DNA: TGTGCCAGCAGTGAACCTAATACCTACACTGAAGCTTTCTTT. It codes for CASSEPNTYTEAFF.